The sequence of this TCR beta chain was determined in a study of blood T cell repertoires in COVID-19. The CDR3 loop spans 17 amino acids. The V gene end was trimmed by 11 bases and the J gene end by 7 bases; junction bases not matched to a gene: 19. Germline V CDR1 and CDR2: SNHLY, FYNNEI. How the authors handled the data: Reference gene primers were amplified, and this amplification served to estimate nucleated cell counts. TCRdb's table, derived via immunoSEQ multiplex PCR, lists solely in-frame clones and lacks some. Clone size and the V and J calls come from that table; the DNA yielded D and trimming. The data show around 290,000 clones, 88% seen once.

V gene TRBV2 combines with J gene TRBJ2-1, with 11 bases fitting TRBD2. This clonotype originated in a woman aged 55 to 70 in a cohort exposed to, infected with or recovered from COVID-19 (not recorded which). Sequenced material: PBMCs or T cells enriched from blood (not recorded which). Written as DNA, the CDR3 is TGTGCCGGTCACAAGGGCCTACTAGCGGGAGAAAGGAATGAGCAGTTCTTC. Protein product: CAGHKGLLAGERNEQFF.